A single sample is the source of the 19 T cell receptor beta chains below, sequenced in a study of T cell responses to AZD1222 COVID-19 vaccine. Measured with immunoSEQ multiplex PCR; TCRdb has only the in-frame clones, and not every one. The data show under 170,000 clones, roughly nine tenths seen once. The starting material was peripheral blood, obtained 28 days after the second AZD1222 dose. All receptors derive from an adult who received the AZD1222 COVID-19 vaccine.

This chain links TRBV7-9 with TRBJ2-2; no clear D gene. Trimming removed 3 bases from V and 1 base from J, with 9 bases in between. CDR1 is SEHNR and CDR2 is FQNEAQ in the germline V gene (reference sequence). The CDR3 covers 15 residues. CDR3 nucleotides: TGTGCCAGCAGCTTCGGGCAGTGGAACACCGGGGAGCTGTTTTTT. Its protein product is CASSFGQWNTGELFF.

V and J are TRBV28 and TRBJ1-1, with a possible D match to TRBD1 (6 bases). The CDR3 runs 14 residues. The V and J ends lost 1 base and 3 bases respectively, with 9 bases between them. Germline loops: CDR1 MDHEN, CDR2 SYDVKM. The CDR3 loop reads CASSLSDRHTEAFF. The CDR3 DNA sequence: TGTGCCAGCAGTTTATCGGACAGACACACTGAAGCTTTCTTT.

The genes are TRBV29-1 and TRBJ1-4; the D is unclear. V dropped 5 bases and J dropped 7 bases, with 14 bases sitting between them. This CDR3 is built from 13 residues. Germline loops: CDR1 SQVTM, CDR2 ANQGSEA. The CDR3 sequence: CSVRLQGGEKLFF. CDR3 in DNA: TGCAGCGTTCGCCTGCAAGGTGGTGAAAAACTGTTTTTT.

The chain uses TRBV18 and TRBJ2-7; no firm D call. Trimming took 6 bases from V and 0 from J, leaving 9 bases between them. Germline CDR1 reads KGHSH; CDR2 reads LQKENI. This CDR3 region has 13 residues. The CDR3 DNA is TGTGCCAGCTCCTCCGCACTCTCCTACGAGCAGTACTTC. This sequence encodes CASSSALSYEQYF.

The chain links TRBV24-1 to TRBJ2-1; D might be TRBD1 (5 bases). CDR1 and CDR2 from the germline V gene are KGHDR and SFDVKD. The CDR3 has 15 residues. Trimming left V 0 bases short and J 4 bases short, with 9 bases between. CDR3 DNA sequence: TGTGCCACCAGTGATTTGGACAGAGATTACAATGAGCAGTTCTTC. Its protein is CATSDLDRDYNEQFF.

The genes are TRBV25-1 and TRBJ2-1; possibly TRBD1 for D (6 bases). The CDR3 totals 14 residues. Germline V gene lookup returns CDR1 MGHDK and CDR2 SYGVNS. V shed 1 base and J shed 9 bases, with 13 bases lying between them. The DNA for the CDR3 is TGTGCCAGCAGTGAATTCCAGGGGCGGAGTGAGCAGTTCTTC. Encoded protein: CASSEFQGRSEQFF.

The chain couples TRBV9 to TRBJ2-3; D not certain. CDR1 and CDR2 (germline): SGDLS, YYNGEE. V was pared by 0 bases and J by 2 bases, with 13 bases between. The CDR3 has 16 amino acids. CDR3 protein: CASSVGPVGFTDTQYF. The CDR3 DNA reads TGTGCCAGCAGCGTAGGTCCTGTCGGCTTCACAGATACGCAGTATTTT.

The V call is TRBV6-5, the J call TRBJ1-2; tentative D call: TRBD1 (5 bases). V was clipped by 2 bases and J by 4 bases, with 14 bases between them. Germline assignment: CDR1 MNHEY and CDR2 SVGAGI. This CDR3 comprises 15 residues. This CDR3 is CASSYPGLGVYGYTF. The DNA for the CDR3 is TGTGCCAGCAGTTACCCAGGTTTGGGGGTCTATGGCTACACCTTC.

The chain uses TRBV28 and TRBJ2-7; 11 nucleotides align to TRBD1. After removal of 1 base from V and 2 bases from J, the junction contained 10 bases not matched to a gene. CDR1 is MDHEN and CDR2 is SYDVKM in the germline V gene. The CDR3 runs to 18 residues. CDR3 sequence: CASSLSLKGQGEPYEQYF. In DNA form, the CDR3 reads TGTGCCAGCAGTTTATCCCTAAAGGGACAGGGGGAACCCTACGAGCAGTACTTC.

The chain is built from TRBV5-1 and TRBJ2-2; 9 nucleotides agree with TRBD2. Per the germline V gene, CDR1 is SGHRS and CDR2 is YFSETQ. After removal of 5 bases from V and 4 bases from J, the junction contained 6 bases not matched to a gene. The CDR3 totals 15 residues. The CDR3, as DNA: TGCGCCAGCAGGGGGGGACTAGCATCCACCGGGGAGCTGTTTTTT. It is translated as CASRGGLASTGELFF.

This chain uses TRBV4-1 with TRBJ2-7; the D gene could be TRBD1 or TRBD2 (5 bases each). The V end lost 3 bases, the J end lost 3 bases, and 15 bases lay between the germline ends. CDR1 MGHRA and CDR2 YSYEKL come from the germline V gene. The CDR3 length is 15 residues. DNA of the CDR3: TGCGCCAGCAGCCACCTCGGGACGGAGAACTACGAGCAGTACTTC. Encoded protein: CASSHLGTENYEQYF.

The CDR3 here is CASSLAATNEKLFF. CDR3 in DNA: TGTGCCAGCAGCTTAGCCGCAACTAATGAAAAACTGTTTTTT. The V and J genes are TRBV7-9 and TRBJ1-4; D remains ambiguous. Trimming pared 0 bases from V and 0 bases from J, leaving 2 bases between. The CDR3 extends over 14 amino acids. CDR1 and CDR2 from the germline V gene are SEHNR and FQNEAQ (reference sequence).

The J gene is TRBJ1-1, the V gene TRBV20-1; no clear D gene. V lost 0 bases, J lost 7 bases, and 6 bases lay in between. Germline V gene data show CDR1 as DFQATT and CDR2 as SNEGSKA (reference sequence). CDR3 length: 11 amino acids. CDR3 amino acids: CSARDQVEAFF. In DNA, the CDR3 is TGCAGTGCTAGAGATCAGGTTGAAGCTTTCTTT.

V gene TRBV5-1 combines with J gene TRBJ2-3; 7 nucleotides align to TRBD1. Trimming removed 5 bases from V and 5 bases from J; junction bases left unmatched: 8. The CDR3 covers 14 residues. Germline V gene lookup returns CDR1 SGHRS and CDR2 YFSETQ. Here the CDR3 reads CASSRQGEGDTQYF. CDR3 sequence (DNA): TGCGCCAGCAGTAGACAGGGCGAGGGAGATACGCAGTATTTT.

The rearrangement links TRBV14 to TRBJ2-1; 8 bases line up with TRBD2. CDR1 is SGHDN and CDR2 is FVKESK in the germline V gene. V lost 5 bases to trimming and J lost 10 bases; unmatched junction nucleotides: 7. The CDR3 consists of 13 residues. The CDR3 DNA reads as TGTGCCAGCAGCGTGACTAGCGTAGGGGAGCAGTTCTTC. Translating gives CASSVTSVGEQFF.

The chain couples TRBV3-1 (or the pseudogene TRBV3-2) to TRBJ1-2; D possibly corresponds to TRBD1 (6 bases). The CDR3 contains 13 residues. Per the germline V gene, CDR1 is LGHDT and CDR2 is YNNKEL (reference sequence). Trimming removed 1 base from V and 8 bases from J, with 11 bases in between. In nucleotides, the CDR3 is TGTGCCAGCAGCCAAGTGACAGGTGGGGGCTACACCTTC. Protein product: CASSQVTGGGYTF.

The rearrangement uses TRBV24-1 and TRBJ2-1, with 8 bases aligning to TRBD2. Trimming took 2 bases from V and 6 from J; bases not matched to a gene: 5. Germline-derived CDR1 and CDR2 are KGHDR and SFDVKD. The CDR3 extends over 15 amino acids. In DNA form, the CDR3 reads TGTGCCACCAGTGATTACACGGGAGGGTTCAATGAGCAGTTCTTC. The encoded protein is CATSDYTGGFNEQFF.

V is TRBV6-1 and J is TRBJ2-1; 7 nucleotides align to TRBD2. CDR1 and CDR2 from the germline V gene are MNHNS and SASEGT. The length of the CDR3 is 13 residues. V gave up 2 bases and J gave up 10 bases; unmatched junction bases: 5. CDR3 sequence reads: CASSELSGGEQFF. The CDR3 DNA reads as TGTGCCAGCAGTGAACTCTCGGGAGGAGAGCAGTTCTTC.

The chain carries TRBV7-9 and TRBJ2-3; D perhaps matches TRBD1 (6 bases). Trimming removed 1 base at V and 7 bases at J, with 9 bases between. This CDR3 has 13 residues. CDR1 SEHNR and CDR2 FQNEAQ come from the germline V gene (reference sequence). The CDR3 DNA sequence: TGTGCCAGCAGCTTAGGAACAGGGAATACGCAGTATTTT. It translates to CASSLGTGNTQYF.